This T cell receptor (beta chain) appears in the sequencing data of a study of identical twins. This CDR3 spans 10 amino acids. The V and J ends lost 6 bases and 4 bases respectively, with 4 bases between them. Germline CDR1 DFQATT, CDR2 SNEGSKA (reference sequence). All donors were healthy Caucasians. A universal primer site arose from template switching, and cDNA bore unique molecular identifiers. Each CDR3 protein gets one entry after TCRdb re-called the 5' RACE reads with MiXCR. This sample has about 730,000 distinct CDR3 sequences, with approximately 21% found just once. This clonotype showed up just a few times. This sample was shared with a second study, whose subject was T cells expressing NK-cell markers. This second study says: The CD3+CD56-NKG2C+ fraction was also led by these clonotypes in several donors.

Sequencing was carried out using PBMCs. The genes are TRBV20-1 and TRBJ1-3; D remains unclear. The clonotype was recovered from a woman between 18 and 29 years old in good health. CDR3 in amino acids: CSAGGNTIYF. DNA for the CDR3: TGCAGTGCCGGGGGAAACACCATATATTTT.